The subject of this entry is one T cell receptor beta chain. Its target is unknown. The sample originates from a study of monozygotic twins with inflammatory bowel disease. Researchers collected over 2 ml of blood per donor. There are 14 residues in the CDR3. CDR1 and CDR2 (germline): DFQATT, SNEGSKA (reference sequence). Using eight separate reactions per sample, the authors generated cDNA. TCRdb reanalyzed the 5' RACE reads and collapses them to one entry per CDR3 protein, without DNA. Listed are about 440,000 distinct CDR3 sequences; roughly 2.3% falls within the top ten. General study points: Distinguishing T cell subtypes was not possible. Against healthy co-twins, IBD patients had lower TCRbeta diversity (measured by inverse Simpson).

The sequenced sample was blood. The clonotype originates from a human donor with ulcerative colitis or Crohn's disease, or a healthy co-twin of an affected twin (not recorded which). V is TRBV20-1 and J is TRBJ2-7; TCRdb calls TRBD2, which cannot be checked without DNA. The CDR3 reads CSAAYVAGGYEQYF.